These 21 T cell receptor beta chains came from one sample sequenced in a study of blood T cell repertoires in COVID-19. This table comes from immunoSEQ multiplex PCR, and its TCRdb copy is limited to in-frame clones, with some not included. This table holds fewer than 90,000 clones, approximately 90% found once. Sequences were obtained from peripheral blood. The receptors originated from a human donor in a cohort sampled during active COVID-19.

The chain combines TRBV7-3 with TRBJ2-2, with D possibly matching TRBD2 (5 bases). The CDR3 runs 14 residues. From germline, CDR1 is SGHTA and CDR2 FQGTGA. The ends were cut back, 5 bases at V and 6 bases at J, with 13 bases in the middle. The CDR3 loop reads CASSLTQDSGELFF. For the CDR3, the DNA is TGTGCCAGCAGCCTGACCCAGGACTCCGGGGAGCTGTTTTTT.

The chain uses TRBV9 and TRBJ2-3; D possibly corresponds to TRBD1 (6 bases). Deletions cut 0 bases from V and 2 bases from J, with 16 bases between. The germline gives CDR1 SGDLS, CDR2 YYNGEE. The length of the CDR3 is 17 residues. The DNA for the CDR3 is TGTGCCAGCAGCGTAGATTCAGGGGACGCCTTCACAGATACGCAGTATTTT. Translation: CASSVDSGDAFTDTQYF.

This chain joins TRBV5-1 and TRBJ2-7, with TRBD1 matching 8 bases. The CDR3 consists of 14 residues. After removal of 6 bases from V and 1 base from J, the junction contained 6 bases not matched to a gene. Germline V lookup: CDR1 SGHRS, CDR2 YFSETQ. The CDR3: CASTPGQESYEQYF. The CDR3 coding sequence is TGCGCCAGCACCCCGGGACAGGAATCCTACGAGCAGTACTTC.

This sequence joins TRBV18 and TRBJ1-1; D unresolved. With 4 bases removed from V and 1 base from J, the gap between germline ends came to 10 bases. The CDR3 is made up of 14 amino acids. CDR1 is KGHSH, CDR2 LQKENI, per germline. CDR3 region: CASSLSAGNTEAFF. In DNA form, the CDR3 reads TGTGCCAGCTCACTAAGCGCTGGGAACACTGAAGCTTTCTTT.

Concerning this clone itself: Different DNA sequences within this sample yield the same CDR3. The chain has TRBV6-5 and TRBJ1-2; D remains ambiguous. Trimming pared 2 bases from V and 2 bases from J, leaving 6 bases between. The germline V gene encodes CDR1 MNHEY and CDR2 SVGAGI. The CDR3 has 13 amino acids. This CDR3 is CASSYGQNYGYTF. The CDR3 nucleotides are TGTGCCAGCAGTTACGGCCAGAACTATGGCTACACCTTC.

The rearrangement joins TRBV11-2 to TRBJ1-1; unclear D gene. Looked up from germline, CDR1 is SGHAT and CDR2 is FQNNGV. This CDR3 region has 11 residues. The germline V and J ends were trimmed by 3 bases and 11 bases, with 10 bases remaining between them. CDR3 nucleotides: TGTGCCAGCAGCTTGCAGTTGCGGGCTTTCTTT. Translated, it gives CASSLQLRAFF.

The chain recombines TRBV7-6 with TRBJ2-7; D gene ambiguous. The CDR3 runs to 14 residues. Between the trimmed V and J ends, which lost 5 bases and 0 bases, there was a span of 11 bases. Per germline, CDR1 SGHVS and CDR2 FNYEAQ. CDR3 sequence: CASSPSGSSYEQYF. In DNA form, the CDR3 reads TGTGCCAGCAGCCCCTCTGGCAGCTCCTACGAGCAGTACTTC.

The V call is TRBV5-1, the J call TRBJ2-7; 10 positions agree with TRBD2. The trim removed 6 bases at V and 4 bases at J, leaving 7 bases unmatched. The CDR3 loop spans 14 amino acids. Germline V gene lookup returns CDR1 SGHRS and CDR2 YFSETQ. CDR3 nucleotide sequence: TGCGCCAGCACGCTAGCGGGAGCAGGTTACGAGCAGTACTTC. It is translated as CASTLAGAGYEQYF. The complete variable domain, with remaining parts taken from reference TRBV5-1 and TRBJ2-7, reads KAGVTQTPRYLIKTRGQQVTLSCSPISGHRSVSWYQQTPGQGLQFLFEYFSETQRNKGNFPGRFSGRQFSNSRSEMNVSTLELGDSALYLCASTLAGAGYEQYFGPGTRLTVT.

The chain employs TRBV18 and TRBJ2-7; perhaps TRBD2 as D (6 bases). Trimming took 6 bases from V and 2 from J, leaving 11 bases between them. The CDR3 totals 13 residues. Germline V gene data show CDR1 as KGHSH and CDR2 as LQKENI. The CDR3 region is CASSGTLTYEQYF. CDR3 nucleotide sequence: TGTGCCAGCTCGGGGACTTTAACCTACGAGCAGTACTTC.

The chain is built from TRBV3-1 (or the pseudogene TRBV3-2) and TRBJ2-3; 7 nucleotides line up with TRBD2. This CDR3 spans 16 amino acids. CDR1 and CDR2 (germline): LGHDT, YNNKEL (reference sequence). V shed 3 bases and J 0 bases; nucleotides not matched to a gene: 6. The CDR3 loop reads CASSQPGGESTDTQYF. CDR3 coding DNA: TGTGCCAGCAGCCAGCCGGGAGGAGAAAGCACAGATACGCAGTATTTT.

The chain is built from TRBV11-2 and TRBJ2-2; D possibly corresponds to TRBD1 (7 bases). This CDR3 is 19 amino acids long. V lost 5 bases and J lost 1, with 23 bases in between. Germline V gene lookup returns CDR1 SGHAT and CDR2 FQNNGV. The CDR3 DNA reads as TGTGCCAGCAGCGGACTGACAGGGACTCTCGATATGAACACCGGGGAGCTGTTTTTT. Encoded protein: CASSGLTGTLDMNTGELFF.

J is TRBJ2-5 and V is TRBV20-1, with TRBD2 identical over 11 bases. J gave up 5 bases and V 3 bases, and 8 bases lay outside the gene matches. Germline CDR1 DFQATT, CDR2 SNEGSKA (reference sequence). This CDR3 has 15 amino acids. The CDR3 coding sequence is TGCAGTGCTAGTTCCCTAGCGGGAGGCGGGGAGACCCAGTACTTC. Protein: CSASSLAGGGETQYF.

V and J are TRBV21-1 and TRBJ2-7; the D call in the table, TRBD2, was not verified against the DNA. TRBV21-1 corresponds to a pseudogene. The CDR3 contains 15 residues. This chain's CDR3 is CASSPPRRVRYEQYF. DNA for the CDR3: TGTGCCAGCAGCCCCCCCAGGCGGGTACGCTACGAGCAGTACTTC.

V is TRBV7-2 and J is TRBJ2-1, with TRBD2 as a possible D gene (5 bases). This CDR3 is 13 amino acids long. The germline V gene has CDR1 SGHTA and CDR2 FQGNSA. V lost 0 bases and J 8 bases, leaving 8 bases between the germline ends. The CDR3 sequence is CASSLAGSYEQFF. CDR3 bases: TGTGCCAGCAGCTTAGCAGGGAGCTATGAGCAGTTCTTC. Together with reference TRBV7-2 and TRBJ2-1, the CDR3 gives the full variable domain: GAGVSQSPSNKVTEKGKDVELRCDPISGHTALYWYRQSLGQGLEFLIYFQGNSAPDKSGLPSDRFSAERTGGSVSTLTIQRTQQEDSAVYLCASSLAGSYEQFFGPGTRLTVL.

The chain joins TRBV7-8 to TRBJ1-5; unclear D gene. The CDR3 has 14 residues. Trimming removed 5 bases from V and 6 bases from J, with 14 bases in between. Germline-derived CDR1 and CDR2 are SGHVS and FQNEAQ. CDR3 sequence reads: CASSPSLGPQPQHF. Here the CDR3 DNA reads TGTGCCAGCAGCCCCTCCTTGGGCCCTCAGCCCCAGCATTTT.

In this sample, this clone turned up a few times. The rearrangement links TRBV5-4 to TRBJ1-6; 8 positions agree with TRBD1. Germline trimming cut 4 bases from V and 8 bases from J; bases unmatched to any gene: 5. This CDR3 has 14 residues. Germline CDR1 and CDR2: SGHNT and YYREEE (reference sequence). This CDR3 reads CASSQDRAYSPLHF. DNA for the CDR3: TGTGCCAGCAGCCAGGACAGGGCTTATTCACCCCTCCACTTT.

The chain carries TRBV15 and TRBJ2-1, with TRBD2 as a possible D gene (5 bases). CDR3 length: 14 amino acids. Germline assignment: CDR1 LNHNV and CDR2 YYDKDF (reference sequence). Trimming removed 4 bases from V and 2 bases from J, with 9 bases in between. As DNA, the CDR3 is TGTGCCACCAGCACCACCGGGACCTACAATGAGCAGTTCTTC. Translated: CATSTTGTYNEQFF.

The J gene is TRBJ2-5, the V gene TRBV24-1, with D perhaps matching TRBD2 (5 bases). The CDR3 has 15 amino acids. Germline assignment: CDR1 KGHDR and CDR2 SFDVKD. The V end lost 4 bases, the J end lost 5 bases, and 16 bases lay between the germline ends. CDR3 sequence (DNA): TGTGCCACCAGTGACCGCCGAGACTATTCGGAGACCCAGTACTTC. Translated, it gives CATSDRRDYSETQYF.

J is TRBJ1-2 and V is TRBV6-1; D is possibly TRBD1 (5 bases). The V gene's germline CDR1 is MNHNS and CDR2 SASEGT. The CDR3 consists of 15 residues. V gave up 0 bases and J gave up 4 bases, with 12 bases separating them. For the CDR3, the DNA is TGTGCCAGCAGTGAAGCAGGAAGGGGTGCCTATGGCTACACCTTC. Its translation is CASSEAGRGAYGYTF.

The chain links TRBV9 to TRBJ1-2; 9 nucleotides match TRBD1. CDR3 size: 16 residues. The V gene end was trimmed by 3 bases and the J gene end by 1 base; junction bases not matched to a gene: 7. Germline values: CDR1 SGDLS, CDR2 YYNGEE. CDR3 region: CASSDSDRGGNYGYTF. DNA for the CDR3: TGTGCCAGCAGCGATTCGGACAGGGGAGGTAACTATGGCTACACCTTC.

The rearrangement joins TRBV6-5 to TRBJ2-7; 8 bases fit TRBD1. Trimming removed 6 bases from V and 4 bases from J; junction bases left unmatched: 8. This CDR3 has 14 amino acids. Germline CDR1 and CDR2: MNHEY and SVGAGI. The CDR3 DNA is TGTGCCAGCAGATCAGGGGGCTTGGGTTACGAGCAGTACGTC. It is translated as CASRSGGLGYEQYV.